Presented here are 10 T cell receptor beta chains from one specimen sequenced in a study of Tregs in tolerant kidney transplant recipients. The repertoire was sequenced with immunoSEQ multiplex PCR; TCRdb's copy has only in-frame clones and lacks some. This sample has 50,000 to 65,000 clones, with around 87% found just once. The nonmyeloablative bone marrow transplants came from related graft donors, with transient mixed chimerism. Sequencing was performed on CD4+ T cells from blood (PBMCs), taken 6 months after the transplant. Receptors originate from a human patient who received a combined kidney and bone marrow transplant. Some of these T cells may belong to the graft donor.

The chain joins TRBV7-2 to TRBJ1-4; D call uncertain. Trimming shortened V by 0 bases and J by 8 bases, and 16 bases separated the two germline ends. CDR1 is SGHTA and CDR2 is FQGNSA in the germline V gene. This CDR3 has 16 residues. CDR3 DNA sequence: TGTGCCAGCAGCTTAGCGGTTTTGGGAGCGGACGAAAAACTGTTTTTT. It specifies CASSLAVLGADEKLFF.

This chain joins TRBV7-2 and TRBJ1-2; TRBD1 matches at 8 bases. The CDR3 is 13 residues long. V trimming: 4 bases; J trimming: 7 bases; junction bases outside the gene matches: 5. Germline CDR1 reads SGHTA; CDR2 reads FQGNSA. The CDR3 is CASSYSGGGGYTF. The CDR3 DNA follows: TGTGCCAGCAGCTATTCAGGGGGCGGTGGCTACACCTTC.

V gene TRBV7-2 combines with J gene TRBJ2-5; unclear D gene. Germline CDR1 SGHTA, CDR2 FQGNSA. The V and J ends lost 6 bases and 5 bases respectively, with 13 bases between them. The length of the CDR3 is 13 residues. CDR3 nucleotide sequence: TGTGCCAGCAGGAAGACGCCGGAGGAGACCCAGTACTTC. It is translated as CASRKTPEETQYF.

V and J are TRBV2 and TRBJ2-5, with 8 bases identical to TRBD1. The V segment lost 4 bases and the J segment 7 bases; nucleotides outside the gene matches: 8. This CDR3 region has 14 residues. Looked up from germline, CDR1 is SNHLY and CDR2 is FYNNEI. The CDR3 sequence: CASSAGITGGTQYF. The CDR3 nucleotides are TGTGCCAGCAGTGCGGGTATCACAGGGGGGACCCAGTACTTC.

This sequence joins TRBV5-4 and TRBJ2-7; D may be TRBD2 (5 bases). Germline CDR1 is SGHNT and CDR2 is YYREEE (reference sequence). V was cut by 4 bases and J by 5 bases, with 10 bases left in between. This CDR3 comprises 12 residues. CDR3 DNA sequence: TGTGCCAGCAGCAGAACGGGGAACGAGCAGTACTTC. Translated, it gives CASSRTGNEQYF.

The chain has TRBV29-1 and TRBJ2-3; D remains ambiguous. Trimming took 6 bases from V and 0 from J, leaving 4 bases between them. Germline loops: CDR1 SQVTM, CDR2 ANQGSEA. The CDR3 runs to 11 residues. The CDR3 sequence: CSVSSTDTQYF. The DNA of the CDR3 is TGCAGCGTCTCTAGCACAGATACGCAGTATTTT.

The sample holds a few counts of this clone. The rearrangement uses TRBV7-9 and TRBJ1-3; D not resolved. Between the trimmed V and J ends, which lost 4 bases and 0 bases, there was a span of 13 bases. CDR3 length: 16 residues. Germline CDR1 reads SEHNR; CDR2 reads FQNEAQ (reference sequence). The CDR3 DNA reads TGTGCCAGCAGCTCCTTTCGAGGATACTCTGGAAACACCATATATTTT. Translated: CASSSFRGYSGNTIYF.

The chain employs TRBV4-2 and TRBJ2-7; 10 nucleotides line up with TRBD1. Trimming cost V 4 bases and J 2 bases; bases outside gene matches: 8. Looked up from germline, CDR1 is LGHNA and CDR2 is YNFKEQ. This CDR3 is built from 16 residues. CDR3 nucleotides: TGTGCCAGCAGCCCAAACATCGGGACAGGGGCCTACGAGCAGTACTTC. Encoded protein: CASSPNIGTGAYEQYF.

V is TRBV19 and J is TRBJ1-6; D unclear. Trimming left V 7 bases short and J 9 bases short, with 13 bases between. The CDR3 is made up of 13 amino acids. Germline CDR1 reads LNHDA; CDR2 reads SQIVND (reference sequence). Here the CDR3 DNA reads TGTGCCAGTACGAACAGCCCCCCTTCACCCCTCCACTTT. Its protein product is CASTNSPPSPLHF.

DNA for the CDR3: TGTGCCAGCAGAGGACAGGGACTGGAGACCCAGTACTTC. Amino acid sequence: CASRGQGLETQYF. The chain employs TRBV6-1 and TRBJ2-5; 8 bases map to TRBD1. The ends lost 6 bases at V and 5 bases at J; junction bases unmatched: 5. Germline CDR1 MNHNS, CDR2 SASEGT. The CDR3 sequence is 13 residues long.